These 21 T cell receptor beta chains were sequenced from one sample in a study of T cell responses to AZD1222 COVID-19 vaccine. Clones were sequenced by immunoSEQ multiplex PCR, and TCRdb holds only the in-frame ones, with some missing. The sample table sets out about 140,000 clones. Sequenced sample: peripheral blood. The receptors shown here come from an adult in good health.

The V gene is TRBV11-3, the J gene TRBJ2-2; the match to TRBD1 covers 12 bases. The CDR3 runs to 16 residues. The V gene end was trimmed by 5 bases and the J gene end by 1 base; junction bases not matched to a gene: 2. CDR1 SGHNT and CDR2 YENEEA come from the germline V gene. Written as DNA, the CDR3 is TGTGCCAGCAGCCGGGACAGGGGGCGGAACACCGGGGAGCTGTTTTTT. It is translated as CASSRDRGRNTGELFF.

The chain combines TRBV28 with TRBJ2-7, with D maybe TRBD1 (5 bases). Germline V gene data show CDR1 as MDHEN and CDR2 as SYDVKM. Between the trimmed V and J ends, which lost 10 bases and 10 bases, there was a span of 29 bases. The CDR3 totals 15 residues. The CDR3 reads CAIDGGAAPGVEQYF. The CDR3 bases are TGTGCCATCGACGGTGGGGCTGCACCTGGAGTAGAACAGTACTTC.

The chain carries TRBV21-1 and TRBJ1-1. TRBV21-1 is flagged as a pseudogene. The CDR3 is 15 residues long. This chain's CDR3 is CASSPARGGNTEAFF. The CDR3 coding sequence is TGTGCCAGCAGCCCGGCGAGGGGTGGGAACACTGAAGCTTTCTTT.

This rearrangement joins TRBV19 to TRBJ2-3, with 11 bases fitting TRBD2. The CDR3 is made up of 19 amino acids. Germline loops: CDR1 LNHDA, CDR2 SQIVND (reference sequence). The V and J ends lost 7 bases and 6 bases, in that order; junction bases with no gene match: 21. CDR3 loop: CASTEGRLAGGIPTDTQYF. CDR3 sequence (DNA): TGTGCCAGTACCGAAGGCAGGCTAGCGGGGGGAATCCCTACGGATACGCAGTATTTT.

This chain connects TRBV5-1 to TRBJ1-6; TRBD1 is a possible D gene (6 bases). CDR3 length equals 18 residues. CDR1 is SGHRS and CDR2 is YFSETQ in the germline V gene. V lost 4 bases and J lost 6, with 23 bases in between. CDR3 nucleotide sequence: TGCGCCAGCAGCCTGAGGGGGATGCTCCAAAGGAGTAATTCACCCCTCCACTTT. Its protein product is CASSLRGMLQRSNSPLHF.

The V gene is TRBV9, the J gene TRBJ2-7; D not certain. Trimming cost V 0 bases and J 6 bases, with 10 bases left between them. Germline loops: CDR1 SGDLS, CDR2 YYNGEE. The CDR3 consists of 13 residues. CDR3 DNA sequence: TGTGCCAGCAGCGTAGATCACGGTCGCGAGCAGTACTTC. This codes for CASSVDHGREQYF.

The chain employs TRBV3-1 (or the pseudogene TRBV3-2) and TRBJ2-3, with TRBD2 identical over 8 bases. CDR1 is LGHDT and CDR2 is YNNKEL in the germline V gene (reference sequence). The CDR3 covers 17 residues. V lost 3 bases, J lost 5 bases, and 13 bases stayed unmatched. CDR3 sequence: CASSQWSGGKMGDTQYF. The CDR3 DNA reads TGTGCCAGCAGCCAGTGGAGCGGGGGTAAAATGGGAGATACGCAGTATTTT.

This chain uses TRBV7-5 with TRBJ1-3. TRBV7-5 is termed a pseudogene. CDR3 length: 18 amino acids. CDR3 sequence reads: CVRSWTGRGEGTGNTIYF. The CDR3 nucleotides read TGTGTCAGAAGCTGGACCGGACGGGGGGAAGGGACTGGAAACACCATATATTTT.

DNA for the CDR3: TGTGCCAGCAGTTACTCGGCCGGACAGGGTGGAAACACCATATATTTT. It codes for CASSYSAGQGGNTIYF. The V and J genes are TRBV6-6 and TRBJ1-3; TRBD1 matches at 8 bases. J was trimmed by 3 bases and V by 0 bases; bases with no gene match: 4. This CDR3 region has 16 residues. Germline CDR1 MNHNY, CDR2 SVGAGI (reference sequence).

The chain employs TRBV7-2 and TRBJ2-3; 8 nucleotides align to TRBD2. Per the germline V gene, CDR1 is SGHTA and CDR2 is FQGNSA. The trim removed 3 bases at V and 0 bases at J, leaving 5 bases unmatched. CDR3 length equals 16 residues. CDR3 sequence reads: CASSFPSGPSTDTQYF. DNA for the CDR3: TGTGCCAGCAGCTTTCCTAGCGGGCCAAGCACAGATACGCAGTATTTT.

V and J are TRBV21-1 and TRBJ1-2. TRBV21-1 is a known pseudogene. This CDR3 is 15 amino acids long. CDR3 amino acids: CASSKVGGRNYGYTF. The CDR3 nucleotides are TGTGCCAGCAGCAAAGTCGGGGGGCGGAATTATGGCTACACCTTC.

The J gene is TRBJ1-6, the V gene TRBV24-1; D is unclear. Germline CDR1 is KGHDR and CDR2 is SFDVKD. V lost 1 base to trimming and J lost 0 bases, with 9 bases between them. The CDR3 totals 17 residues. CDR3 nucleotide sequence: TGTGCCACCAGTGATTTCCAGGACCACTCCTATAATTCACCCCTCCACTTT. It encodes CATSDFQDHSYNSPLHF.

The CDR3 protein is CASSQRTGGDTQYF. As DNA, the CDR3 is TGTGCCAGCAGCCAGCGGACTGGAGGAGATACGCAGTATTTT. V gene TRBV7-3 combines with J gene TRBJ2-3, with TRBD2 as a possible D gene (5 bases). Germline lookup yields CDR1 SGHTA and CDR2 FQGTGA. V lost 5 bases, J lost 5 bases, and 14 bases lay in between. The CDR3 consists of 14 residues.

CDR3 nucleotides: TGTGCCAGCGGACCGGGACAGAGGAATTCACCCCTCCACTTT. Protein sequence: CASGPGQRNSPLHF. The chain combines TRBV7-2 with TRBJ1-6, with 7 bases lining up with TRBD1. The CDR3 is made up of 14 amino acids. Germline assignment: CDR1 SGHTA and CDR2 FQGNSA. J lost 7 bases, V lost 8 bases, and 8 bases had no gene match. Variable domain in full (rest from reference TRBV7-2 and TRBJ1-6): GAGVSQSPSNKVTEKGKDVELRCDPISGHTALYWYRQSLGQGLEFLIYFQGNSAPDKSGLPSDRFSAERTGGSVSTLTIQRTQQEDSAVYLCASGPGQRNSPLHFGNGTRLTVT.

The chain is built from TRBV7-9 and TRBJ1-1; no firm D call. Trimming removed 1 base at V and 5 bases at J, with 2 bases between. Germline loops: CDR1 SEHNR, CDR2 FQNEAQ (reference sequence). The CDR3 is 11 residues long. DNA of the CDR3: TGTGCCAGCAGCTTAGGTACTGAAGCTTTCTTT. Translation gives CASSLGTEAFF.

The chain uses TRBV6-5 and TRBJ2-7, with unresolved D. The CDR3 runs to 13 residues. V was cut by 5 bases and J by 3 bases, with 11 bases left in between. Germline loops: CDR1 MNHEY, CDR2 SVGAGI. The CDR3 sequence is CASSPRAFYEQYF. CDR3 DNA: TGTGCCAGCAGTCCCCGGGCTTTCTACGAGCAGTACTTC.

The gene calls are TRBV4-1 and TRBJ2-2; tentative D call: TRBD1 (5 bases). V lost 1 base and J 4 bases, leaving 22 bases between the germline ends. The CDR3 totals 19 residues. Germline V lookup: CDR1 MGHRA, CDR2 YSYEKL. CDR3 nucleotides: TGCGCCAGCAGCCAAGTGCGAACAAGGCAGGGTTGGGGCACCGGGGAGCTGTTTTTT. Translation gives CASSQVRTRQGWGTGELFF.

V is TRBV28 and J is TRBJ1-1; D gene unclear. The CDR3 has 12 amino acids. CDR1 and CDR2 from the germline V gene are MDHEN and SYDVKM. V was cut by 6 bases and J by 11 bases, with 16 bases left in between. Here the CDR3 DNA reads TGTGCCAGCAGCCAGTCCGGGTTGTGGGCTTTCTTT. This codes for CASSQSGLWAFF.

The chain links TRBV20-1 to TRBJ1-1; D is unclear. The CDR3 is 11 amino acids. Germline V CDR1 and CDR2: DFQATT, SNEGSKA (reference sequence). The germline V and J ends were trimmed by 5 bases and 4 bases, with 8 bases remaining between them. The CDR3 DNA follows: TGCAGTGCTCGCTCCCGCACTGAAGCTTTCTTT. Translated, it gives CSARSRTEAFF.

The V gene is TRBV15, the J gene TRBJ1-2, with D possibly matching TRBD1 (5 bases). The CDR3 has 15 residues. CDR1 is LNHNV and CDR2 is YYDKDF in the germline V gene (reference sequence). Trimming took 0 bases from V and 5 from J, leaving 13 bases between them. This CDR3 reads CATSRDLQGLYGYTF. The CDR3 DNA is TGTGCCACCAGCAGAGATTTGCAGGGCTTGTATGGCTACACCTTC.

This chain links TRBV5-1 with TRBJ1-1; D is undetermined. Germline V gene sequence: CDR1 SGHRS, CDR2 YFSETQ. The CDR3 is 13 residues long. V dropped 2 bases and J dropped 1 base, with 6 bases sitting between them. The CDR3 DNA is TGCGCCAGCAGCTTTGATTGGAACACTGAAGCTTTCTTT. Protein product: CASSFDWNTEAFF.